This T cell receptor (beta chain) comes out of a study of control samples from healthy donors and cancer patients. TCRdb's table, derived via immunoSEQ multiplex PCR, lists solely in-frame clones and lacks some. The data hold roughly 100,000 clones, with roughly 80% observed a single time. The CDR3 is 13 amino acids. With 3 bases removed from V and 11 bases from J, the gap between germline ends came to 13 bases. The germline gives CDR1 KGHDR, CDR2 SFDVKD. The V gene is TRBV24-1, the J gene TRBJ1-5; a possible D gene is TRBD1 (5 bases). The material sequenced was blood. The TCR comes from a woman between 50 and 59 years old in good health. The CDR3: CATSDPTGEAQHF. DNA for the CDR3: TGTGCCACCAGTGATCCTACGGGGGAAGCCCAGCATTTT.